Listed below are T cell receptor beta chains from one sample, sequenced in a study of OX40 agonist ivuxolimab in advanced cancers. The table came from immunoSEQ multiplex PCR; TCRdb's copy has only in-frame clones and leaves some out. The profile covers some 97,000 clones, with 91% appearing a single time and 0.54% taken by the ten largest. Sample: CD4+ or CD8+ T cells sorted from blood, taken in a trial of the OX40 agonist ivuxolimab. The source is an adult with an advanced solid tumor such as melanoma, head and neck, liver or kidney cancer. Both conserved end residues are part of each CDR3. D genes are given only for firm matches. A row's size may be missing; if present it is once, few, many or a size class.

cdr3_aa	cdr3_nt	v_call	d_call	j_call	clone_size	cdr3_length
CASRATGTGTYEQYF	TGTGCCAGCAGGGCTACCGGGACAGGGACCTACGAGCAGTACTTC	TRBV28	TRBD1	TRBJ2-7	NA	15
CASSSGTGPVGYTF	TGTGCCAGCAGTTCCGGGACAGGGCCGGTTGGCTACACCTTC	TRBV27	TRBD1	TRBJ1-2	few	14
CASSPPSGRAINEQFF	TGTGCCAGCTCACCACCCAGCGGGAGGGCTATCAATGAGCAGTTCTTC	TRBV18	TRBD2	TRBJ2-1	NA	16
CASSRTGGLRYEQYF	TGTGCCAGCAGTAGGACTGGCGGCCTGCGCTACGAGCAGTACTTC	TRBV28	NA	TRBJ2-7	NA	15
CATSRVITANTGELFF	TGTGCCACCAGCAGAGTGATAACAGCGAACACCGGGGAGCTGTTTTTT	TRBV15	NA	TRBJ2-2	NA	16
CASSQGALNTEAFF	TGTGCCAGCAGCCAGGGGGCATTGAACACTGAAGCTTTCTTT	TRBV4-2	NA	TRBJ1-1	NA	14
CASSLALGSEAFF	TGTGCCAGCAGCTTAGCCCTGGGTAGTGAAGCTTTCTTT	TRBV7-2	NA	TRBJ1-1	NA	13
CASSTHAGGGTDTQYF	TGTGCCAGCAGCACCCATGCGGGAGGGGGCACAGATACGCAGTATTTT	TRBV7-2	TRBD2	TRBJ2-3	NA	16
CASSLAVRDTQYF	TGTGCCAGCAGCTTAGCAGTGCGGGATACGCAGTATTTT	TRBV7-2	NA	TRBJ2-3	NA	13
CASSADHNQPQHF	TGTGCCAGCAGCGCGGACCACAATCAGCCCCAGCATTTT	TRBV5-4	NA	TRBJ1-5	NA	13
CASSASIRDRGFSGANVLTF	TGTGCCAGCAGCGCATCAATCCGGGACAGGGGTTTCAGCGGGGCCAACGTCCTGACTTTC	TRBV9	TRBD1	TRBJ2-6	NA	20